This T cell receptor (beta chain) derives from a study of CD8+ T cells in alopecia areata. Broader study findings: In scalp and blood during tofacitinib, many expanded lesional clones persisted. Affected scalp, especially in alopecia totalis/universalis, had a higher clonality than normal scalp did.

The germline V and J ends were trimmed by 2 bases and 6 bases, with 14 bases remaining between them. The CDR3 sequence is 15 residues long. Germline CDR1 is SGHTA and CDR2 is FQGTGA. A few counts support this clone. Antigen specificity is unknown. In each case, RNA was isolated and then reverse transcribed into cDNA as the sequencing template. Profiled with immunoSEQ multiplex PCR; TCRdb holds only in-frame clones, not every one. Here the sample spans about 140,000 clones, roughly four fifths being singletons. Described treatment: oral pan-JAK inhibitor, 5-10 mg twice daily. V usage is TRBV7-3 and J usage is TRBJ2-1; a weak D match, TRBD2 (6 bases). Material: CD8+ T cells sorted from blood, obtained at week 4, from a patient treated with tofacitinib. This TCR was recovered from a human donor with alopecia areata. CDR3 residues: CASSLGSGRGNEQFF. The DNA of the CDR3 is TGTGCCAGCAGCTTAGGGTCAGGGCGGGGCAATGAGCAGTTCTTC. Full variable domain (remainder filled in from reference TRBV7-3 and TRBJ2-1): GAGVSQTPSNKVTEKGKYVELRCDPISGHTALYWYRQSLGQGPEFLIYFQGTGAADDSGLPNDRFFAVRPEGSVSTLKIQRTERGDSAVYLCASSLGSGRGNEQFFGPGTRLTVL.